This record concerns one TCR beta chain sequence. What it binds is unknown. This record comes from a study of T cell repertoires in cytomegalovirus infection. In the study overall: CMV epitopes in the study were HLA-C-restricted (recently identified) and HLA-B-restricted (well studied). Public TCR beta signatures were indicative of both CMV infection and a matching HLA type. The study's findings and limits: Carriers of CMV and the relevant HLA type were discriminated by public TCR beta frequency. What dominated the ex vivo response were HLA-C-restricted CMV-specific TCR beta clonotypes.

Using its own MiXCR run on the reads, TCRdb lists one record per CDR3 protein. The sample carries hundreds of thousands of distinct CDR3 sequences, roughly 42% recorded once. J gave up 5 bases and V 4 bases, and 8 bases lay outside the gene matches. Looked up from germline, CDR1 is MDHEN and CDR2 is SYDVKM. The CDR3 contains 16 residues. This sample comprised cultured PBMCs, obtained from culture after CMV antigen stimulation. This receptor was taken from a human donor in good health (CMV status not recorded). Some clones in this sample may be carry-over from other donors' samples. The chain links TRBV28 to TRBJ1-2, with 12 nucleotides matching TRBD1. The CDR3 spells CASSYPGTGGRYGYTF. In DNA form, the CDR3 reads TGTGCCAGCAGTTACCCCGGGACAGGGGGCAGGTATGGCTACACCTTC.